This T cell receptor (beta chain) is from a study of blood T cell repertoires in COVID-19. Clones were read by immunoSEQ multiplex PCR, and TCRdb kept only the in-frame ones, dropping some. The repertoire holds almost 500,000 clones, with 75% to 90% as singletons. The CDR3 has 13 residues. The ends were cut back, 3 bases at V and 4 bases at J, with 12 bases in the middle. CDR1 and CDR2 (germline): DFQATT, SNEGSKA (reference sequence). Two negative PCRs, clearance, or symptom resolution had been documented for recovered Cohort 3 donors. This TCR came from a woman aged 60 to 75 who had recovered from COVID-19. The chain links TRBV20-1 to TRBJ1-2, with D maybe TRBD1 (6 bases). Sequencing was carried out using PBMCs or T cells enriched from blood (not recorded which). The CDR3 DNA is TGCAGTGCTAGTGTACAGGGTTCCTATGGCTACACCTTC. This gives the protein CSASVQGSYGYTF.